The 16 T cell receptor beta chains below come from one sample, sequenced in a study of monozygotic twins with inflammatory bowel disease. One entry per CDR3 protein, without DNA, is what TCRdb gives after re-calling the 5' RACE reads. The repertoire table contains about 150,000 distinct CDR3 sequences. Sequenced material: blood. These receptors came from a human donor with ulcerative colitis or Crohn's disease, or a healthy co-twin of an affected twin (not recorded which).

CDR3 region: CASKGAFDREETQYF. The genes are TRBV5-1 and TRBJ2-5; the TCRdb D gene call, TRBD1, has no DNA to confirm it. Germline CDR1 is SGHRS and CDR2 is YFSETQ. The CDR3 runs 15 residues.

The chain carries TRBV4-1 and TRBJ2-7. The CDR3 totals 16 residues. Germline CDR1 is MGHRA and CDR2 is YSYEKL. The CDR3 sequence: CASSQGWSGSTYEQYF.

V gene TRBV30 combines with J gene TRBJ1-1. This CDR3 is 15 amino acids long. Per germline, CDR1 GTSNPN and CDR2 SVGIG (reference sequence). CDR3 residues: CAWTLRSRLNTEAFF.

V usage is TRBV7-6 and J usage is TRBJ2-1. This CDR3 has 14 residues. Per the germline V gene, CDR1 is SGHVS and CDR2 is FNYEAQ. The CDR3: CASSLVFRRNEQFF.

V is TRBV27 and J is TRBJ1-2; checking the TCRdb D call of TRBD1 is not possible without DNA. The CDR3 sequence is 12 residues long. Germline V gives CDR1 MNHEY, CDR2 SMNVEV (reference sequence). The CDR3 reads CASSQGGAGYTF.

The V call is TRBV14, the J call TRBJ2-7; the D gene TCRdb calls, TRBD1, cannot be checked with no DNA. This CDR3 has 13 amino acids. Germline V lookup: CDR1 SGHDN, CDR2 FVKESK. The CDR3 loop reads CASSQFPAQGVYF.

V and J are TRBV29-1 and TRBJ2-3; the TCRdb call, TRBD2, lacks DNA for checking. The CDR3 length is 14 residues. In germline, CDR1 is SQVTM, CDR2 ANQGSEA. CDR3 protein: CNGRGSAMADTQYF.

The V and J genes are TRBV7-2 and TRBJ1-1. CDR1 and CDR2 (germline): SGHTA, FQGNSA. The CDR3 is 13 residues long. The CDR3 is CASTQGFGTEAFF.

The rearrangement joins TRBV4-3 to TRBJ2-3. CDR1 and CDR2 from the germline V gene are LGHNA and YSLEER. The CDR3 consists of 14 residues. The CDR3 sequence is CASSQDISTDTQYF.

The chain employs TRBV5-1 and TRBJ2-6; the TRBD2 assignment by TCRdb is unverifiable without DNA. CDR1 is SGHRS and CDR2 is YFSETQ in the germline V gene. The CDR3 loop spans 19 amino acids. The CDR3 is CASSVVGPGYSSGANVLTF. Drawing the rest from reference TRBV5-1 and TRBJ2-6, the complete variable domain is KAGVTQTPRYLIKTRGQQVTLSCSPISGHRSVSWYQQTPGQGLQFLFEYFSETQRNKGNFPGRFSGRQFSNSRSEMNVSTLELGDSALYLCASSVVGPGYSSGANVLTFGAGSRLTVL.

V usage is TRBV19 and J usage is TRBJ1-1; the TCRdb call, TRBD1, lacks DNA for checking. Germline assignment: CDR1 LNHDA and CDR2 SQIVND (reference sequence). CDR3 size: 13 residues. CDR3 amino acids: CATAEGVNTEAFF.

V is TRBV6-2 or TRBV6-3 and J is TRBJ1-6. CDR1 is MNHEY and CDR2 is SVGEGT in the germline V gene. The CDR3 length is 14 residues. The CDR3 reads CASSYTGLKSPLHF.

The V call is TRBV30, the J call TRBJ2-2; TCRdb's D call of TRBD2 is untestable without DNA. This CDR3 region has 13 residues. Looked up from germline, CDR1 is GTSNPN and CDR2 is SVGIG (reference sequence). CDR3 amino acids: CARRSGLDGELFF.

The chain couples TRBV6-1 to TRBJ2-5; the D gene TCRdb calls, TRBD1, cannot be checked with no DNA. This CDR3 region has 15 residues. Germline CDR1 is MNHNS and CDR2 is SASEGT. The CDR3: CASSKSGTLQETQYF.

The chain combines TRBV12-3 or TRBV12-4 with TRBJ1-1. The CDR3 length is 14 residues. CDR3 sequence reads: CASTDKPHNTEAFF.

The CDR3 sequence is CAISESKGARETQYF. The chain joins TRBV10-3 to TRBJ2-5; TCRdb's assignment of TRBD1 cannot be checked, as there is no DNA. This CDR3 has 15 amino acids. Looked up from germline, CDR1 is ENHRY and CDR2 is SYGVKD.